This entry lists 31 T cell receptor beta chains sequenced from one sample in a study of blood T cell repertoires in COVID-19. Only in-frame clones appear in the TCRdb table, and some are missing; sequencing was by immunoSEQ multiplex PCR. This table holds a few hundred thousand clones, approximately 83% found once. Sample: PBMCs or T cells enriched from blood (not recorded which). The source is a woman in her fifties or sixties who had recovered from COVID-19.

The CDR3 is CASTPFVASPTDTQYF. CDR3 DNA: TGTGCCAGCACCCCTTTCGTGGCTTCCCCCACAGATACGCAGTATTTT. The rearrangement joins TRBV7-9 to TRBJ2-3; no clear D. Germline V lookup: CDR1 SEHNR, CDR2 FQNEAQ (reference sequence). Deletions cut 7 bases from V and 2 bases from J, with 19 bases between. This CDR3 contains 16 residues.

The chain uses TRBV19 and TRBJ1-1, with 7 bases fitting TRBD1. The CDR3 runs to 14 residues. Germline V gene data show CDR1 as LNHDA and CDR2 as SQIVND (reference sequence). Trimming cost V 11 bases and J 0 bases; bases outside gene matches: 9. DNA for the CDR3: TGTGCCTCCTGGACAGGCTATATGAACACTGAAGCTTTCTTT. As protein: CASWTGYMNTEAFF. Filled out from reference TRBV19 and TRBJ1-1, the complete variable domain reads DGGITQSPKYLFRKEGQNVTLSCEQNLNHDAMYWYRQDPGQGLRLIYYSQIVNDFQKGDIAEGYSVSREKKESFPLTVTSAQKNPTAFYLCASWTGYMNTEAFFGQGTRLTVV.

The table lists this clone with a count of one. This rearrangement joins TRBV11-2 to TRBJ1-1; no firm D call. Germline CDR1 is SGHAT and CDR2 is FQNNGV. This CDR3 has 15 residues. The ends were cut back, 1 base at V and 4 bases at J, with 13 bases in the middle. The CDR3 region is CASSLVSGSATEAFF. Here the CDR3 DNA reads TGTGCCAGCAGCTTAGTAAGTGGTAGCGCCACTGAAGCTTTCTTT.

The CDR3 DNA reads as TGTGCCAGTAGTATAGCCAGCGTTTATAGCAATCAGCCCCAGCATTTT. As protein: CASSIASVYSNQPQHF. The chain carries TRBV19 and TRBJ1-5; D is uncertain. Germline CDR1 is LNHDA and CDR2 is SQIVND (reference sequence). V dropped 1 base and J dropped 0 bases, with 10 bases sitting between them. CDR3 length: 16 amino acids.

J is TRBJ2-1 and V is TRBV5-8, with TRBD2 identical over 12 bases. Losses at the gene ends were 4 bases for V and 1 base for J; bases not matched to a gene: 3. CDR3 length: 16 residues. The V gene's germline CDR1 is SGHTS and CDR2 YDEGEE. The CDR3 DNA sequence: TGTGCCAGCAGCACTGGACTAGCGGGATCCTACAATGAGCAGTTCTTC. Its protein is CASSTGLAGSYNEQFF.

The chain has TRBV18 and TRBJ1-6; TRBD1 matches 8 bases. This CDR3 is built from 16 residues. V shed 3 bases, J shed 6 bases, and the junction held 7 bases outside the gene matches. Germline CDR1 reads KGHSH; CDR2 reads LQKENI. CDR3: CASSPQGAQANSPLHF. In DNA, the CDR3 is TGTGCCAGCTCACCGCAGGGGGCGCAGGCTAATTCACCCCTCCACTTT.

The V gene is TRBV5-5, the J gene TRBJ1-3; maybe TRBD1 (6 bases). The V gene's germline CDR1 is SGHKS and CDR2 YYEKEE (reference sequence). This CDR3 has 16 amino acids. Deletions cut 3 bases from V and 0 bases from J, with 13 bases between. CDR3 nucleotides: TGTGCCAGCAGCTGGACAACAGGGACCTCTGGAAACACCATATATTTT. Translating gives CASSWTTGTSGNTIYF.

CDR3 sequence (DNA): TGTGCCACCAGTGATTCTCCCGGGACTAGCTACAATGAGCAGTTCTTC. Its protein is CATSDSPGTSYNEQFF. The chain is built from TRBV24-1 and TRBJ2-1, with 8 bases fitting TRBD2. V gave up 2 bases and J gave up 3 bases; unmatched junction bases: 5. The CDR3 has 16 residues. The germline CDR1 and CDR2 sequences are KGHDR and SFDVKD.

The V gene is TRBV28, the J gene TRBJ2-3, with 9 bases lining up with TRBD1. CDR1 and CDR2 from the germline V gene are MDHEN and SYDVKM. V shed 5 bases, J shed 1 base, and the junction held 4 bases outside the gene matches. This CDR3 contains 15 residues. The CDR3 loop reads CASSVTGGGTDTQYF. The CDR3 DNA follows: TGTGCCAGCAGTGTGACAGGGGGAGGCACAGATACGCAGTATTTT. Full variable domain (rest looked up from reference TRBV28 and TRBJ2-3): DVKVTQSSRYLVKRTGEKVFLECVQDMDHENMFWYRQDPGLGLRLIYFSYDVKMKEKGDIPEGYSVSREKKERFSLILESASTNQTSMYLCASSVTGGGTDTQYFGPGTRLTVL.

The J gene is TRBJ2-7, the V gene TRBV5-1, with 9 bases fitting TRBD1. Germline V gene lookup returns CDR1 SGHRS and CDR2 YFSETQ. Trimming at V came to 0 bases and at J to 11 bases, leaving 6 bases not matched to a gene. This CDR3 has 13 amino acids. CDR3 DNA sequence: TGCGCCAGCAGCTTGGGACAGGGGGGCTGGGAGTACTTC. It codes for CASSLGQGGWEYF.

The chain joins TRBV27 to TRBJ2-7, with D unresolved. The CDR3 totals 13 residues. V was shortened by 8 bases and J by 3 bases, with 14 bases between the two germline ends. Germline V lookup: CDR1 MNHEY, CDR2 SMNVEV (reference sequence). The CDR3 here is CASRRANFYEQYF. The CDR3 coding sequence is TGTGCCAGCCGCCGAGCTAACTTCTACGAGCAGTACTTC.

The genes are TRBV10-3 and TRBJ1-2; tentatively, D is TRBD1 (6 bases). Germline V gives CDR1 ENHRY, CDR2 SYGVKD. The germline V and J ends were trimmed by 0 bases and 8 bases, with 13 bases remaining between them. CDR3 length equals 14 residues. DNA of the CDR3: TGTGCCATCAGTGAGTCGGCAGGGGCGATCGGCTACACCTTC. Translating it yields CAISESAGAIGYTF.

This clone was recorded once. Other nucleotide sequences from this sample produce the same CDR3. The rearrangement uses TRBV19 and TRBJ1-1, with D hard to call. Trimming removed 3 bases at V and 1 base at J, with 6 bases between. The CDR3 has 13 residues. From germline, CDR1 is LNHDA and CDR2 SQIVND (reference sequence). This chain's CDR3 is CASSITRNTEAFF. In DNA, the CDR3 is TGTGCCAGTAGTATTACACGGAACACTGAAGCTTTCTTT.

The chain couples TRBV27 to TRBJ1-4, with D possibly matching TRBD1 (5 bases). Germline V gene lookup returns CDR1 MNHEY and CDR2 SMNVEV (reference sequence). This CDR3 has 14 amino acids. Trimming removed 2 bases at V and 9 bases at J, with 13 bases between. The CDR3 is CASSLSVGGKKLFF. CDR3 DNA: TGTGCCAGCAGTTTAAGTGTCGGGGGTAAAAAACTGTTTTTT.

This clone was counted a single time. This rearrangement joins TRBV7-9 to TRBJ1-3; tentatively, D is TRBD1 (5 bases). CDR1 and CDR2 from the germline V gene are SEHNR and FQNEAQ (reference sequence). The CDR3 runs 16 residues. Trimming left V 2 bases short and J 0 bases short, with 11 bases between. CDR3 bases: TGTGCCAGCAGCTTAAAGGGCGGGACCTCTGGAAACACCATATATTTT. Amino acid sequence: CASSLKGGTSGNTIYF.

V is TRBV4-1 and J is TRBJ2-2; D is uncertain. Germline lookup yields CDR1 MGHRA and CDR2 YSYEKL. The CDR3 length is 16 residues. Trimming left V 1 base short and J 2 bases short, with 11 bases between. The CDR3 is CASSQVLGINTGELFF. The CDR3 coding sequence is TGCGCCAGCAGCCAAGTATTGGGCATCAACACCGGGGAGCTGTTTTTT.

This clone occurred once. V is TRBV28 and J is TRBJ1-6, with 9 bases identical to TRBD1. V gave up 6 bases and J gave up 7 bases; unmatched junction bases: 7. The CDR3 is made up of 15 amino acids. Germline CDR1 and CDR2: MDHEN and SYDVKM. This CDR3 reads CASRPTGGSNSPLHF. CDR3 DNA: TGTGCCAGCAGACCGACAGGGGGATCCAATTCACCCCTCCACTTT.

The rearrangement uses TRBV27 and TRBJ2-3; TRBD2 matches 12 bases. The V gene end was trimmed by 3 bases and the J gene end by 3 bases; junction bases not matched to a gene: 4. CDR3 length: 16 amino acids. CDR1 is MNHEY, CDR2 SMNVEV, per germline (reference sequence). Here the CDR3 DNA reads TGTGCCAGCAGTTTCCTAGCGGGAGGGAGGACAGATACGCAGTATTTT. Residues: CASSFLAGGRTDTQYF.

The rearrangement uses TRBV13 and TRBJ2-3; TRBD2 is a possible D gene (6 bases). This CDR3 has 19 residues. Looked up from germline, CDR1 is PRHDT and CDR2 is FYEKMQ (reference sequence). V was pared by 0 bases and J by 2 bases, with 21 bases between. CDR3 sequence: CASSLGGWAARGPTDTQYF. CDR3 DNA: TGTGCCAGCAGCTTAGGGGGCTGGGCAGCGCGGGGACCCACAGATACGCAGTATTTT.

The rearrangement joins TRBV10-3 to TRBJ2-1; 8 nucleotides align to TRBD1. Trimming at V came to 7 bases and at J to 4 bases, leaving 6 bases not matched to a gene. CDR1 and CDR2 from the germline V gene are ENHRY and SYGVKD. The CDR3 is 14 amino acids. This chain's CDR3 is CAITGTGVYNEQFF. For the CDR3, the DNA is TGTGCCATCACCGGGACAGGAGTTTACAATGAGCAGTTCTTC.

The chain links TRBV6-5 to TRBJ2-2, with 7 nucleotides matching TRBD2. The CDR3 consists of 15 residues. The trim removed 2 bases at V and 4 bases at J, leaving 4 bases unmatched. CDR1 is MNHEY, CDR2 SVGAGI, per germline. The CDR3 loop reads CASSYGGSPTGELFF. Here the CDR3 DNA reads TGTGCCAGCAGTTACGGCGGGAGTCCCACCGGGGAGCTGTTTTTT.

This clone has just one count. The chain couples TRBV15 to TRBJ1-2; 7 nucleotides match TRBD1. Germline V gene data show CDR1 as LNHNV and CDR2 as YYDKDF (reference sequence). The length of the CDR3 is 16 residues. V lost 0 bases to trimming and J lost 1 base; unmatched junction nucleotides: 5. The CDR3 DNA follows: TGTGCCACCAGCAGAGACAGGGGGACCCTTAACTATGGCTACACCTTC. The encoded protein is CATSRDRGTLNYGYTF.

This clone occurred once. CDR3 protein: CASRQGPNEKLFF. In DNA form, the CDR3 reads TGCGCCAGCAGACAGGGGCCTAATGAAAAACTGTTTTTT. The chain employs TRBV5-1 and TRBJ1-4; TRBD1 matches 7 bases. Trimming removed 5 bases from V and 3 bases from J; junction bases left unmatched: 1. This CDR3 comprises 13 residues. From germline, CDR1 is SGHRS and CDR2 YFSETQ.

This clone was seen a single time. This chain connects TRBV28 to TRBJ1-5, with TRBD1 matching over 8 bases. The CDR3 is made up of 17 amino acids. V shed 5 bases, J shed 0 bases, and the junction held 9 bases outside the gene matches. Germline V gene sequence: CDR1 MDHEN, CDR2 SYDVKM. In DNA, the CDR3 is TGTGCCAGCAGTGTCCCGGGACAGGATTATAGCAATCAGCCCCAGCATTTT. Protein product: CASSVPGQDYSNQPQHF.

The V and J genes are TRBV6-1 and TRBJ2-7; 9 bases are shared with TRBD2. CDR1 and CDR2 (germline): MNHNS, SASEGT. The V segment lost 0 bases and the J segment 3 bases; nucleotides outside the gene matches: 0. This CDR3 is 14 amino acids long. The CDR3 region is CASSEASGSYEQYF. The CDR3, as DNA: TGTGCCAGCAGTGAAGCTAGCGGGAGCTACGAGCAGTACTTC.

This chain links TRBV9 with TRBJ2-1; the match to TRBD2 covers 12 bases. CDR1 SGDLS and CDR2 YYNGEE come from the germline V gene. This CDR3 is built from 16 residues. With 0 bases clipped from V and 12 bases from J, the junction kept 10 bases outside the gene matches. CDR3 bases: TGTGCCAGCAGCGTAGGGTCCGGACTAGCGGGATCGGGGCAGTTCTTC. As protein: CASSVGSGLAGSGQFF.

This clone was observed a few times. CDR3 residues: CASSPFRAGELFF. The CDR3 DNA reads as TGTGCCAGCAGCCCTTTTCGGGCCGGGGAGCTGTTTTTT. The J gene is TRBJ2-2, the V gene TRBV11-2; D gene unclear. The CDR3 is made up of 13 amino acids. V gave up 5 bases and J gave up 6 bases, with 10 bases separating them. Germline V lookup: CDR1 SGHAT, CDR2 FQNNGV.

V is TRBV19 and J is TRBJ2-7, with 9 nucleotides matching TRBD1. The CDR3 consists of 13 residues. The J segment lost 3 bases and the V segment lost 7 bases, leaving 4 bases of the junction unmatched. The germline V gene has CDR1 LNHDA and CDR2 SQIVND (reference sequence). The chain's CDR3 is CASIDRGNYEQYF. The CDR3 nucleotides read TGTGCCAGTATTGACAGGGGGAACTACGAGCAGTACTTC.

The chain is built from TRBV29-1 and TRBJ1-1; the match to TRBD1 covers 9 bases. Trimming cost V 7 bases and J 4 bases; bases outside gene matches: 4. This CDR3 spans 12 amino acids. Germline V gene sequence: CDR1 SQVTM, CDR2 ANQGSEA. This chain's CDR3 is CSARTGATEAFF. The CDR3 DNA follows: TGCAGCGCTAGGACAGGGGCCACTGAAGCTTTCTTT. Filled out from reference TRBV29-1 and TRBJ1-1, the complete variable domain reads SAVISQKPSRDICQRGTSLTIQCQVDSQVTMMFWYRQQPGQSLTLIATANQGSEATYESGFVIDKFPISRPNLTFSTLTVSNMSPEDSSIYLCSARTGATEAFFGQGTRLTVV.

The V gene is TRBV11-3, the J gene TRBJ2-1; 11 positions match TRBD2. The germline gives CDR1 SGHNT, CDR2 YENEEA. The CDR3 runs to 14 residues. The trim removed 6 bases at V and 5 bases at J, leaving 3 bases unmatched. The CDR3 bases are TGTGCCAGCAGTCCGGGACTAGCGGACAATGAGCAGTTCTTC. Protein product: CASSPGLADNEQFF.

This CDR3 is CASSPATGADYGYTF. The CDR3 DNA reads as TGTGCCAGCTCACCTGCTACAGGGGCGGACTATGGCTACACCTTC. The chain has TRBV18 and TRBJ1-2; 7 bases agree with TRBD1. Germline V CDR1 and CDR2: KGHSH, LQKENI. The CDR3 totals 15 residues. With 3 bases clipped from V and 3 bases from J, the junction kept 7 bases outside the gene matches.